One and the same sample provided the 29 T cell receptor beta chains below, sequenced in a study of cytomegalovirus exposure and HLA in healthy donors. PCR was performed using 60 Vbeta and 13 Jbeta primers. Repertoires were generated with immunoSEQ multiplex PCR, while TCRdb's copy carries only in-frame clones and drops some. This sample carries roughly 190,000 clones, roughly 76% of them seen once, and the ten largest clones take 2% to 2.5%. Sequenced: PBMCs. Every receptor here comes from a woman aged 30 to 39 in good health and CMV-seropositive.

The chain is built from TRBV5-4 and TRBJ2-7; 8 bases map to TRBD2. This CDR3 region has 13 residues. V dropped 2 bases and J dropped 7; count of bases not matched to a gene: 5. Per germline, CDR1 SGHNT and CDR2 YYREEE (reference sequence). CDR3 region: CASSFPSGGEQYF. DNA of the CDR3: TGTGCCAGCAGCTTCCCCTCGGGAGGGGAGCAGTACTTC.

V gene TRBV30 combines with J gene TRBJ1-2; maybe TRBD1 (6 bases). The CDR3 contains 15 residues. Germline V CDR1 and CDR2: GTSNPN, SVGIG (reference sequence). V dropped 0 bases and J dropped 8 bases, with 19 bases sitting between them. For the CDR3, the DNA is TGTGCCTGGAGTGTACGAGCCAGGGGCACGAGGGGCTACACCTTC. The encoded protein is CAWSVRARGTRGYTF.

The CDR3 DNA sequence: TGTGCCAGAAGCCCCCTCTTCCCTTCCAGGGGGTATCATGAAAAACTGTTTTTT. Translated: CARSPLFPSRGYHEKLFF. The J gene is TRBJ1-4, the V gene TRBV5-3, with 7 bases identical to TRBD1. TRBV5-3 is an ORF, with its function uncertain. The CDR3 has 18 residues. The J segment lost 6 bases and the V segment lost 4 bases, leaving 18 bases of the junction unmatched.

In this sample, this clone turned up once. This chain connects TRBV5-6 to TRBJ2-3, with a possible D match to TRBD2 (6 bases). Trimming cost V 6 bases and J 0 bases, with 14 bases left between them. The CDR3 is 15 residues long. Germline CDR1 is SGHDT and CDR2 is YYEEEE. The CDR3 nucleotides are TGTGCCAGCACCAACCCCAGCGGGAGCACAGATACGCAGTATTTT. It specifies CASTNPSGSTDTQYF.

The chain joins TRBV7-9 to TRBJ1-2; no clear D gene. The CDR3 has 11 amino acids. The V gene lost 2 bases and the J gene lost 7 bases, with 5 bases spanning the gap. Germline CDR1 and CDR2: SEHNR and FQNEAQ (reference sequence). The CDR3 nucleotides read TGTGCCAGCAGCTTAAATAGTGGCTACACCTTC. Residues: CASSLNSGYTF.

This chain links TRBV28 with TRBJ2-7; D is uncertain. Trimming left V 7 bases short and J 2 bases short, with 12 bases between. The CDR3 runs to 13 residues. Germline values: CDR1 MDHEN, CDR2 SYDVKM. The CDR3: CASIRQTPYEQYF. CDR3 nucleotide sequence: TGTGCCAGCATTCGGCAGACACCCTACGAGCAGTACTTC. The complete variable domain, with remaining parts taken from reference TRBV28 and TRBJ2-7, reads DVKVTQSSRYLVKRTGEKVFLECVQDMDHENMFWYRQDPGLGLRLIYFSYDVKMKEKGDIPEGYSVSREKKERFSLILESASTNQTSMYLCASIRQTPYEQYFGPGTRLTVT.

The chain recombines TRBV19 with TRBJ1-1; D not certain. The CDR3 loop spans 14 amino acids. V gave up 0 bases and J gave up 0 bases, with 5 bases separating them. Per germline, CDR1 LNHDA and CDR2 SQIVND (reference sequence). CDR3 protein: CASSIDPMNTEAFF. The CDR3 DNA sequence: TGTGCCAGTAGTATAGACCCCATGAACACTGAAGCTTTCTTT.

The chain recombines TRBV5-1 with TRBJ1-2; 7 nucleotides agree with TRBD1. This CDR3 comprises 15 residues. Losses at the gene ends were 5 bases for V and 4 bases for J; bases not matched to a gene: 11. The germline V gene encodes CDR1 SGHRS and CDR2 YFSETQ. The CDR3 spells CASRATGVGGYGYTF. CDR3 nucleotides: TGCGCCAGCAGGGCAACAGGGGTCGGGGGCTATGGCTACACCTTC.

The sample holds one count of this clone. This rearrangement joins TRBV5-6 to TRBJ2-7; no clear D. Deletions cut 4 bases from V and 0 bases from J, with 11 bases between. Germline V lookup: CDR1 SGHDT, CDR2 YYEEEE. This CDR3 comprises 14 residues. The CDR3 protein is CASSHDTDSYEQYF. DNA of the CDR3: TGTGCCAGCAGCCACGACACGGACTCCTACGAGCAGTACTTC.

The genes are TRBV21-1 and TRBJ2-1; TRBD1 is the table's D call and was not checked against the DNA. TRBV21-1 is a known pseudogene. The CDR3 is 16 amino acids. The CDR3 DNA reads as TGTGCCAGCAGCAAAGAGACCCCCGACAGGTACAATGAGCAGTTCTTC. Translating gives CASSKETPDRYNEQFF.

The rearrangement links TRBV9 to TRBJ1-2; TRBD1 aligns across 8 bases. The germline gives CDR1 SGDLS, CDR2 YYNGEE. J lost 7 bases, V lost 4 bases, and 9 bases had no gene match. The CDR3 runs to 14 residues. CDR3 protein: CASSPQGAVGGYTF. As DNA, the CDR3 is TGTGCCAGCAGCCCCCAGGGGGCGGTAGGTGGCTACACCTTC.

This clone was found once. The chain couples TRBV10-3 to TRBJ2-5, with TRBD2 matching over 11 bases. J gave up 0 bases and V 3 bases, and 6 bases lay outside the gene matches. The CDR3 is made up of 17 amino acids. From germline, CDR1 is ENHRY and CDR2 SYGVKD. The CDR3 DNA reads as TGTGCCATCAGTGATTCTGTAGCGGGGGGGTACCAAGAGACCCAGTACTTC. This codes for CAISDSVAGGYQETQYF.

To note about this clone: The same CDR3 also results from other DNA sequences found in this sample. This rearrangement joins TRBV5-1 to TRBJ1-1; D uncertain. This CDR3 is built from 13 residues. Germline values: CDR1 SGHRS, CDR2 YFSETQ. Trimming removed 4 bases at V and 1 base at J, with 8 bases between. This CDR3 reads CASSPRENTEAFF. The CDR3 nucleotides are TGCGCCAGCAGCCCGAGAGAGAACACTGAAGCTTTCTTT.

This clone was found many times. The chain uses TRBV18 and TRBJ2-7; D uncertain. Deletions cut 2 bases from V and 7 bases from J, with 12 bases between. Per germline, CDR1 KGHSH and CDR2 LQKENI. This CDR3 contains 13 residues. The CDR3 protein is CASSPGRFREQYF. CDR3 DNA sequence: TGTGCCAGCTCACCAGGCAGGTTTAGGGAGCAGTACTTC.

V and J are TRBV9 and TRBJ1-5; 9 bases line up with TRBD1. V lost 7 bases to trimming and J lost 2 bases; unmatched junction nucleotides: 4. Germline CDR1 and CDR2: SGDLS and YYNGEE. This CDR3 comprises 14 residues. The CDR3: CASARTGGNQPQHF. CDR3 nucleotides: TGTGCCAGCGCGAGGACAGGGGGCAATCAGCCCCAGCATTTT.

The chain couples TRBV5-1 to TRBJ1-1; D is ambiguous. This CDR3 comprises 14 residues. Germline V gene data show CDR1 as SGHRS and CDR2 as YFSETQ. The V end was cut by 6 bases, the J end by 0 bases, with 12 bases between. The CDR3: CASKAAGMNTEAFF. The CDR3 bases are TGCGCCAGCAAAGCGGCGGGAATGAACACTGAAGCTTTCTTT.

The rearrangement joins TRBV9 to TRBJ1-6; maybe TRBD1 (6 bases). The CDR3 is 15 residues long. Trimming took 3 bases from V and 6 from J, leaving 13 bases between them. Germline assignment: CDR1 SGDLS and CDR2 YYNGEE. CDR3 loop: CASSARQVTNSPLHF. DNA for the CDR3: TGTGCCAGCAGCGCCCGACAGGTTACTAATTCACCCCTCCACTTT.

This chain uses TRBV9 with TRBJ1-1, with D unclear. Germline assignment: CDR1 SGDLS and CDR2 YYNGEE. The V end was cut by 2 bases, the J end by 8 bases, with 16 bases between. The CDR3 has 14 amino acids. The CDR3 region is CASSVITSSGEAFF. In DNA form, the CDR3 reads TGTGCCAGCAGCGTTATCACCTCGTCAGGAGAAGCTTTCTTT.

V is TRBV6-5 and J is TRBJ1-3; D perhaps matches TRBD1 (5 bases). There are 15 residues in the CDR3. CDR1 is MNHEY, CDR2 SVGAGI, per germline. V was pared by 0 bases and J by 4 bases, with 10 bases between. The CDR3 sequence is CASSYSRDLGNTIYF. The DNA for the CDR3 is TGTGCCAGCAGTTACTCCAGGGACTTAGGAAACACCATATATTTT.

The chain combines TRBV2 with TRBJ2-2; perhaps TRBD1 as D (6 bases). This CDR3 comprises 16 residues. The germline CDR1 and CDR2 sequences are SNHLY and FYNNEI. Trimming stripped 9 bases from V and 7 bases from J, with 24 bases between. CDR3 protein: CASTRDTPSLGGELFF. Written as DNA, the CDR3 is TGTGCCAGTACCCGGGACACCCCCTCGTTGGGCGGGGAGCTGTTTTTT.

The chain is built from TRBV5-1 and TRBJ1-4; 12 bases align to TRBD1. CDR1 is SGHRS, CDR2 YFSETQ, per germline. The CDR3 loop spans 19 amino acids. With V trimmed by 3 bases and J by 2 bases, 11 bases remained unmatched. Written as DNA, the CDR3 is TGCGCCAGCAGCTGGCTCCCGGGACAGGGGGCAGGGACTAATGAAAAACTGTTTTTT. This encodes CASSWLPGQGAGTNEKLFF.

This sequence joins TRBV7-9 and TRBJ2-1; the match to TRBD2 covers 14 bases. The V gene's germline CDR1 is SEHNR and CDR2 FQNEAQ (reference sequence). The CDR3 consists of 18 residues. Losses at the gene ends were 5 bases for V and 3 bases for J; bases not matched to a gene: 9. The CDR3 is CASSITTGTSGGYNEQFF. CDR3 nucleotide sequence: TGTGCCAGCAGCATAACAACCGGGACTAGCGGGGGCTACAATGAGCAGTTCTTC.

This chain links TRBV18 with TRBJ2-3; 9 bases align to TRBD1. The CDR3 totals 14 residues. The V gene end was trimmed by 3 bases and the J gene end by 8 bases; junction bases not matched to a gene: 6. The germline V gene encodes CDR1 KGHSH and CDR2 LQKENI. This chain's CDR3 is CASSPRDRAGTQYF. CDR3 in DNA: TGTGCCAGCTCACCTCGGGACAGGGCAGGTACGCAGTATTTT.

CDR3 nucleotide sequence: TGTGCCAGCTCACCACCGGGACAGGGAATGAACACTGAAGCTTTCTTT. This gives the protein CASSPPGQGMNTEAFF. The chain employs TRBV18 and TRBJ1-1; 9 nucleotides line up with TRBD1. Germline-derived CDR1 and CDR2 are KGHSH and LQKENI. The CDR3 runs to 16 residues. V lost 0 bases, J lost 0 bases, and 2 bases stayed unmatched. Drawing the rest from reference TRBV18 and TRBJ1-1, the complete variable domain is NAGVMQNPRHLVRRRGQEARLRCSPMKGHSHVYWYRQLPEEGLKFMVYLQKENIIDESGMPKERFSAEFPKEGPSILRIQQVVRGDSAAYFCASSPPGQGMNTEAFFGQGTRLTVV.

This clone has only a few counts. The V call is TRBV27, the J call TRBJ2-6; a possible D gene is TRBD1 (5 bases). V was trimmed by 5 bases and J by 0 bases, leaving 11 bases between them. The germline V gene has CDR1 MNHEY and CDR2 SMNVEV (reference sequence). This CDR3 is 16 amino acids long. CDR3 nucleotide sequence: TGTGCCAGCAGTCCCCAGGGCAACTCTGGGGCCAACGTCCTGACTTTC. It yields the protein CASSPQGNSGANVLTF.

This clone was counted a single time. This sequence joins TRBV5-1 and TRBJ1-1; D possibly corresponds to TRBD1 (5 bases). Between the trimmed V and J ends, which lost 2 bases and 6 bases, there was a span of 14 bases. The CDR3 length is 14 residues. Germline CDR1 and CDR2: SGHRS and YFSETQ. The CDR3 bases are TGCGCCAGCAGCTTATACCGGACATCGGCTGAAGCTTTCTTT. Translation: CASSLYRTSAEAFF.

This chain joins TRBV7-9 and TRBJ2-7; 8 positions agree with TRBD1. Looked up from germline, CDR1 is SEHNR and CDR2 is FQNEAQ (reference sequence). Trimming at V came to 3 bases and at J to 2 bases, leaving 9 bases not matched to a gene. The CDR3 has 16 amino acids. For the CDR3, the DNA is TGTGCCAGCAGCTTGACCCAGGGGGCAGGGACCTACGAGCAGTACTTC. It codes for CASSLTQGAGTYEQYF.

The CDR3 spells CASSEPSGVRSEAFF. CDR3 bases: TGTGCCAGCAGCGAACCCTCAGGGGTACGATCTGAAGCTTTCTTT. The chain has TRBV9 and TRBJ1-1; maybe TRBD1 (6 bases). This CDR3 is built from 15 residues. The V gene's germline CDR1 is SGDLS and CDR2 YYNGEE. The ends were cut back, 3 bases at V and 6 bases at J, with 18 bases in the middle.

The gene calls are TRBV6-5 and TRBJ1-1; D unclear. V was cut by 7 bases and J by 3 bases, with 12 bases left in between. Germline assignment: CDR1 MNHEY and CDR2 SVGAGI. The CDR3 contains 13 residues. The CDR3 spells CASMESGYTEAFF. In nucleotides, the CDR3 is TGTGCCAGCATGGAATCAGGATACACTGAAGCTTTCTTT.